Sequencing of this T cell receptor (beta chain) was carried out in a study of memory CD4+ T cells and cytomegalovirus serostatus (dated by TCRdb to the late 2010s). Concerning the study at large: A total of around 35 healthy Belgian adults, of whom 9 were CMV seropositive and approximately 25 were CMV seronegative, were included in the cohort. To replicate a published TCR-based CMV serostatus classifier, the study sequenced CD4+ memory TCRbeta repertoires from a Belgian cohort whose cytomegalovirus serostatus was known. The investigation overall reported the following: Results were interpreted as suggesting that the CMV-associated TCR signature is largely present in the CD4+ memory repertoire. Of fewer than 200 previously reported CMV-associated TCRbeta sequences, about 72 appeared in the CD4+ memory repertoires, each in one to five individuals. The original-framework classifier achieved a median bootstrapped AUC of 0.95 with a 95% CI of 0.76-1.00 on the Belgian cohort. For CMV serostatus prediction, a median bootstrapped AUC of about 0.95 was reached with the original framework, and a median bootstrapped AUC of approximately 0.89 was reached with a US-trained random forest. Only CD4+CD45RO+ memory cells were sequenced, in contrast to the original study, in which naive and memory CD4+ and CD8+ populations were covered.

A FACSAria II was used to sort memory CD4+ T cells, defined as single viable CD3+CD4+CD8-CD45RO+ cells. CMV serostatus was determined with a Roche Elecsys assay detecting serum IgG against CMV pp150, pp28, p38 and p52. Once the samples were thawed, total CD4+ T cells were enriched through positive selection using CD4 magnetic microbeads. The samples came from a different study that was designed specifically to examine the CD4+ T cell memory repertoire. Following standard operating procedures, peripheral blood mononuclear cells were isolated and cryopreserved, while serum was kept at -80 degrees C. Staining used CD3-PerCP (BW264/56), CD4-APC (RPA-T4), CD45RO-PE (UCHT1) and CD8-Pacific Orange (3B5) antibodies, with Sytox blue excluding non-viable cells. Concerning this clone: Its antigen is still unknown. One base away there is no much larger clone; base qualities are not given.

The Quick-DNA Microprep Kit was used to extract genomic DNA from the sorted cells. Amplification of TCRbeta DNA was done with the immunoSEQ hsTCRbeta kit, following the protocol from the manufacturer. TCRbeta libraries were sequenced on an Illumina MiSeq instrument. In the paper's pipeline: Following removal of out-of-frame sequences, roughly 2 million distinct TCRbeta sequences were retained, with an average of about 70,000 per individual. Each individual was scored using the number of 150 to 200 previously reported CMV-associated TCRbeta sequences that the individual carried and the total number of productive distinct TCRbeta sequences. A beta-binomial model was reimplemented in Python, and scikit-learn random forests with default parameters were trained on data from the US cohort. On the Belgian cohort, classifier performance was reported as the median AUC, along with percentile confidence intervals, across 10,000 bootstrap iterations. The table comes from immuneACCESS by way of TCRdb, which keeps in-frame sequences with V and J called. Part of the clones is missing from these tables; in studies checked, under half for an unresolved V gene and the rest for unknown reasons. That table furnishes V, J and clone size, whereas the DNA furnished D and trimming. The sample data list 55,000 to 80,000 clones, and about 80% of these were observed just once. About 4.3% of the sample lies in the top ten.

The CDR3 starts with the cysteine, ends with the phenylalanine, and has 14 residues. CDR3 DNA is the only sequence kept; it has 42 bases, read in frame from the first base. V sheds 7 bases and J sheds 0 bases, leaving 13 bases between their ends. As encoded in the germline V gene, CDR1 is MNHNS while CDR2 is SASEGT. The source is an adult in good health and CMV-seropositive. This sequence uses TRBV6-1 and TRBJ2-7; the D gene identity is not certain. The sequencing input was memory CD4+ T cells from blood. CDR3 region: CASNRALGSYEQYF. The bases read TGTGCCAGCAATCGGGCCTTGGGCTCCTACGAGCAGTACTTC.